This entry features one TCR beta chain sequence. Only a few counts were recorded for this clone. This receptor's antigen is unknown. Qualities for individual bases were not recorded, and no much larger clone is one base off. The CDR3 sequence holds 18 residues, the cysteine and phenylalanine included. Of all the DNA, just the CDR3 is kept, 54 bases in frame from base 1. V has 2 bases trimmed and J has 1 base trimmed; junction bases matching no gene number 11. Reading the germline V gene (reference sequence) gives CDR1 LNHDA and CDR2 SQIVND. Libraries were constructed by the immunoSEQ multiplex PCR assay. Per the source publication's procedure: A statistical classification framework was built to diagnose cytomegalovirus status from the catalog of TCR beta chain sequences. TCRdb retrieved this table from immuneACCESS and kept in-frame rearrangements only. Not all clones are present; in checked studies, unresolved V genes account for under half, and no reason is known for the remainder. V, J and clone size reflect that table, while D and trimming were determined from the DNA. The sample includes a few hundred thousand clones, with 86% observed a single time. The top ten constitute around 0.8% of the sample.

The data were obtained in a study of cytomegalovirus exposure and HLA in healthy donors (dated by TCRdb to the late 2010s). As for the study more broadly: A later analysis indicated that the roughly 130 validation repertoires were generated on the platform also employed for the 700 or so repertoires of the first cohort. The aim of the study was to test whether cataloging public T cell receptors could identify signatures of past pathogen exposure. In addition to the first cohort of 666 subjects, a separate validation cohort of approximately 130 different subjects was used. High-throughput TCR immunosequencing, statistical association of individual TCRs with disease status, and machine learning were combined to predict cytomegalovirus infection status. The study at large found these results: The validation cohort had no HLA typing available for a later analysis, so co-occurrence within that cohort was assessed over all 130 or so repertoires. The classifier was reported to diagnose cytomegalovirus status with high specificity and sensitivity in both the original cohort and the validation cohort. The authors suggested that the approach could potentially be generalized to other disease states and immunological phenotypes. Across donors, most TCR sequences were observed very rarely, whereas some public TCRs were present in many individuals. In a later analysis, TCRs clustered in the first cohort were found to also tend to co-occur in the roughly 120 validation repertoires, with 90% to 95% of cluster scores above 0. In the study, approximately 160 TCR beta chains were listed as associated with cytomegalovirus. Three of the identified cytomegalovirus-associated TCR beta chains were confirmed in vitro to be specific for cytomegalovirus antigens.

The donors belonged to the validation cohort of over a hundred subjects, which was separate from the approximately 700-subject first cohort. The source material was PBMCs. The clonotype originates from a woman aged 18-29 years in good health and CMV-seronegative. The rearranged chain carries TRBV19 and TRBJ1-5; 7 central nucleotides agree with TRBD1. In nucleotide form, the sequence is TGTGCCAGTAGTATAAGCCCGATAAGGGGGCGAAGCAATCAGCCCCAGCATTTT. Translated, it reads CASSISPIRGRSNQPQHF.